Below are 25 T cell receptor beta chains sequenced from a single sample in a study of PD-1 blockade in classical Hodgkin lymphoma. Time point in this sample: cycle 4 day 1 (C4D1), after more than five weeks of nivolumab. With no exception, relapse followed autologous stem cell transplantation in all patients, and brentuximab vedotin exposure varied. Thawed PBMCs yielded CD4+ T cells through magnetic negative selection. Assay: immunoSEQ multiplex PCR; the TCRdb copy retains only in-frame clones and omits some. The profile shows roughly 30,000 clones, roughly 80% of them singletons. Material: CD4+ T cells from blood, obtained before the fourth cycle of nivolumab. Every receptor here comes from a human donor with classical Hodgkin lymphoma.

CDR3 DNA sequence: TGCGCCAGCAGCCTGCTAATAGGACAGATGAACACTGAAGCTTTCTTT. This translates into CASSLLIGQMNTEAFF. The rearrangement joins TRBV5-1 to TRBJ1-1; tentatively, D is TRBD1 (6 bases). CDR1 is SGHRS, CDR2 YFSETQ, per germline. The CDR3 is made up of 16 amino acids. V shed 4 bases and J shed 0 bases, with 16 bases lying between them. Variable domain in full (rest from reference TRBV5-1 and TRBJ1-1): KAGVTQTPRYLIKTRGQQVTLSCSPISGHRSVSWYQQTPGQGLQFLFEYFSETQRNKGNFPGRFSGRQFSNSRSEMNVSTLELGDSALYLCASSLLIGQMNTEAFFGQGTRLTVV.

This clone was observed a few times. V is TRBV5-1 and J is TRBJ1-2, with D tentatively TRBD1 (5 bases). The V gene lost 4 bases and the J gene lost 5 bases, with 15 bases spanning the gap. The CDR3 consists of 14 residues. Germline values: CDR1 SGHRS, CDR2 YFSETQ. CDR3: CASSTAGTAYGYTF. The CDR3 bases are TGCGCCAGCAGCACCGCCGGGACGGCTTATGGCTACACCTTC.

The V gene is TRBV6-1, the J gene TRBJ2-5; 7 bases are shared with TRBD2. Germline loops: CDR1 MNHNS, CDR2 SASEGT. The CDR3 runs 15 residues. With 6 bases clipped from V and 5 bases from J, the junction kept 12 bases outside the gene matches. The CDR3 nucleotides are TGTGCCAGCAGGGCGGGGGACTCCCGGGGGGAGACCCAGTACTTC. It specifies CASRAGDSRGETQYF.

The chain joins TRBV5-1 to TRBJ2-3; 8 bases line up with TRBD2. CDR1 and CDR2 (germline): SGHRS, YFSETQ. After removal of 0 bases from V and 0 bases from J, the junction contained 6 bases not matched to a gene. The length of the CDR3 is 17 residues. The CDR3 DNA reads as TGCGCCAGCAGCTTGGCGCCTAGCGGGCCCAGCACAGATACGCAGTATTTT. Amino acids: CASSLAPSGPSTDTQYF.

In nucleotides, the CDR3 is TGTGCCAGTAGTATGCAGGGACCTTACGAGCAGTACTTC. Amino acid sequence: CASSMQGPYEQYF. V is TRBV19 and J is TRBJ2-7, with D perhaps being TRBD1 or TRBD2 (5 bases each). The CDR3 totals 13 residues. V lost 3 bases to trimming and J lost 4 bases, with 10 bases between them. Germline CDR1 LNHDA, CDR2 SQIVND (reference sequence).

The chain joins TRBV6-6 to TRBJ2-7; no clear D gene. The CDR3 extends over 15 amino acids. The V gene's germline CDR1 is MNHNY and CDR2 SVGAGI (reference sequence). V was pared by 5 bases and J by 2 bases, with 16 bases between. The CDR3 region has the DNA TGTGCCAGCAGTGGTGGAGAGCGCCTTACCTACGAGCAGTACTTC. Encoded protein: CASSGGERLTYEQYF.

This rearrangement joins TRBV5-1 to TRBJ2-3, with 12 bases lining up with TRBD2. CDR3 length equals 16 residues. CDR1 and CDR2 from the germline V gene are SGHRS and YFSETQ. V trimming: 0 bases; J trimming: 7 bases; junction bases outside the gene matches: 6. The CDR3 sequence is CASSLGITSGGNTQYF. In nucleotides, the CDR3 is TGCGCCAGCAGCTTGGGGATTACTAGCGGGGGGAATACGCAGTATTTT. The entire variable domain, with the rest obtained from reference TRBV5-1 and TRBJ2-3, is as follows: KAGVTQTPRYLIKTRGQQVTLSCSPISGHRSVSWYQQTPGQGLQFLFEYFSETQRNKGNFPGRFSGRQFSNSRSEMNVSTLELGDSALYLCASSLGITSGGNTQYFGPGTRLTVL.

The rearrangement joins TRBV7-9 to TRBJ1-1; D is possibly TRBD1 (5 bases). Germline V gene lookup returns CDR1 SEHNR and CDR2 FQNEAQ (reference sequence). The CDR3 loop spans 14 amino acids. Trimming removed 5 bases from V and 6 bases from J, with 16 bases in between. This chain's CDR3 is CASSLFPGKAEAFF. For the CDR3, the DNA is TGTGCCAGCAGCCTATTTCCAGGGAAGGCTGAAGCTTTCTTT.

The CDR3 DNA reads as TGTGCCAGCAGCCCCGCCCGGGGGCCGATTCAAGAGACCCAGTACTTC. Encoded protein: CASSPARGPIQETQYF. This sequence joins TRBV4-2 and TRBJ2-5; D tentatively fits TRBD1 or TRBD2 (6 bases each). The CDR3 contains 16 residues. Trimming shortened V by 4 bases and J by 2 bases, and 17 bases separated the two germline ends. Germline V gene sequence: CDR1 LGHNA, CDR2 YNFKEQ.

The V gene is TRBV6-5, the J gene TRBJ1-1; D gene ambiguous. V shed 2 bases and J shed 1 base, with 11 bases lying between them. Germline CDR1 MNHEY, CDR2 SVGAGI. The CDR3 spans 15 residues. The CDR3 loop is CASSYGRLANTEAFF. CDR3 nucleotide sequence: TGTGCCAGCAGTTACGGGCGCCTTGCGAACACTGAAGCTTTCTTT.

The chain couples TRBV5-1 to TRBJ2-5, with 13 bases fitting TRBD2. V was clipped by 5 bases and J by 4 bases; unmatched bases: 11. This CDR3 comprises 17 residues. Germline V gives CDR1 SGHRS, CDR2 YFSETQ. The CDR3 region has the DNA TGCGCCAGCAGGCGTACTAGCGGGGGGGCCTCGGGAGAGACCCAGTACTTC. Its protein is CASRRTSGGASGETQYF.

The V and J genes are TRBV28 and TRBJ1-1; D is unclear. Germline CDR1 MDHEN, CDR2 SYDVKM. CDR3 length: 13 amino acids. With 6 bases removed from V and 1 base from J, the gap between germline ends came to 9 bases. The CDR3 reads CASRVQENTEAFF. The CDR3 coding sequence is TGTGCCAGCAGGGTTCAAGAGAACACTGAAGCTTTCTTT.

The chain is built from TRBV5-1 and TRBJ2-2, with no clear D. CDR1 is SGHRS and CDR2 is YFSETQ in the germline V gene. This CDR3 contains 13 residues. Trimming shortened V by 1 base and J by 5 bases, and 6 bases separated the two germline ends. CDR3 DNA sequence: TGCGCCAGCAGCTTGCGTGTGACCGGGGAGCTGTTTTTT. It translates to CASSLRVTGELFF.

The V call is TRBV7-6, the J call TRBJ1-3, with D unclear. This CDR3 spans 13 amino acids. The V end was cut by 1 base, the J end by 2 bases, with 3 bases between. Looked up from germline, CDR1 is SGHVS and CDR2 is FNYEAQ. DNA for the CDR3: TGTGCCAGCAGCTTAGGCACTGGAAACACCATATATTTT. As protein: CASSLGTGNTIYF.

The CDR3 DNA reads TGTGCCAGCAGTTTACCACACAGGGAATCCTACGAGCAGTACTTC. It translates to CASSLPHRESYEQYF. V usage is TRBV28 and J usage is TRBJ2-7, with D perhaps matching TRBD1 (6 bases). The CDR3 totals 15 residues. V shed 2 bases and J shed 1 base, with 12 bases lying between them. Germline CDR1 is MDHEN and CDR2 is SYDVKM. Full variable domain (missing parts from reference TRBV28 and TRBJ2-7): DVKVTQSSRYLVKRTGEKVFLECVQDMDHENMFWYRQDPGLGLRLIYFSYDVKMKEKGDIPEGYSVSREKKERFSLILESASTNQTSMYLCASSLPHRESYEQYFGPGTRLTVT.

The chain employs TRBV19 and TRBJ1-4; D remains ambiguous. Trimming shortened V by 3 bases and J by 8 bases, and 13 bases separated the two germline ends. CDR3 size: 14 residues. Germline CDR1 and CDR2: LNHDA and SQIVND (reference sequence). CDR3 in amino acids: CASSMGIRGEKLFF. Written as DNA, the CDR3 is TGTGCCAGTAGTATGGGGATCAGAGGGGAAAAACTGTTTTTT.

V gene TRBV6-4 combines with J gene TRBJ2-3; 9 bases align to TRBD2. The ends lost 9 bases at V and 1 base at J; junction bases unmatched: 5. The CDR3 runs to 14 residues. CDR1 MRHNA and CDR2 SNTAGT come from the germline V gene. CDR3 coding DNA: TGTGCCAGAAGAAGACTAGCGGGCACAGATACGCAGTATTTT. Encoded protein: CARRRLAGTDTQYF.

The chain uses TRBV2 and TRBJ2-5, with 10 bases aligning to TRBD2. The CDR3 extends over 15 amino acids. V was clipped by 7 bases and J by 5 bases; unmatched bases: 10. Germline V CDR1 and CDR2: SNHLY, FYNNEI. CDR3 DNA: TGTGCCAGCATGAGAGCTAGCGGGGGTGGGGAGACCCAGTACTTC. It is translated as CASMRASGGGETQYF.

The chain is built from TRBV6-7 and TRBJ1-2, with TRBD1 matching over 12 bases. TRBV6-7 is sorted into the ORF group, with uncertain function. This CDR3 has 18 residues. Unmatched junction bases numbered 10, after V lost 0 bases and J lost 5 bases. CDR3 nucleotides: TGTGCCAGCAGTTACTCTTCCCGTCGGGACAGGGGGCGTTATGGCTACACCTTC. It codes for CASSYSSRRDRGRYGYTF.

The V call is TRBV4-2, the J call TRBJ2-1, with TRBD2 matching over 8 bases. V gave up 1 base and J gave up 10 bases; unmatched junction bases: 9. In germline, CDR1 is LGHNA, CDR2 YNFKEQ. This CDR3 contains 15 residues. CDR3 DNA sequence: TGTGCCAGCAGCCAAGTGTGGGGTAGCGGGGAGGAGCAGTTCTTC. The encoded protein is CASSQVWGSGEEQFF.

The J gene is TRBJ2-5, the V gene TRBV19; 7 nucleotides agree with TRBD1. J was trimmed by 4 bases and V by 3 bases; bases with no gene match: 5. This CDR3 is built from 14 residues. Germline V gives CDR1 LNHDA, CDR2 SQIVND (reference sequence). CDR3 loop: CASSMGQRVETQYF. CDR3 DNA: TGTGCCAGTAGTATGGGACAGCGAGTAGAGACCCAGTACTTC.

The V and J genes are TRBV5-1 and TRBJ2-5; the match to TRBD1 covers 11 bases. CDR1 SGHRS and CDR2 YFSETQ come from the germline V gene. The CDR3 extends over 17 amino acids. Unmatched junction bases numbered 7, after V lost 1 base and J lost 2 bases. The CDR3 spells CASSLSGTGGTQETQYF. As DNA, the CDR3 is TGCGCCAGCAGCTTGTCGGGGACAGGGGGTACTCAAGAGACCCAGTACTTC.

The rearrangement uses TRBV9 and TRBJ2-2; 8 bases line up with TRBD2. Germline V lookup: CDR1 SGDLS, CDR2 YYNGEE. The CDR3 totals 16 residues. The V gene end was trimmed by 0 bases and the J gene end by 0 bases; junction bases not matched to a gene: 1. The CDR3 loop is CASSVAAGANTGELFF. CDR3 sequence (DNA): TGTGCCAGCAGCGTAGCAGCGGGGGCGAACACCGGGGAGCTGTTTTTT.

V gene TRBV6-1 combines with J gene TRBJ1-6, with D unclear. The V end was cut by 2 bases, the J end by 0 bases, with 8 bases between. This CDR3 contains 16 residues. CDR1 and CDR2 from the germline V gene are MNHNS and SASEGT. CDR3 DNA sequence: TGTGCCAGCAGTGAACAGTGGAACTCCTATAATTCACCCCTCCACTTT. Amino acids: CASSEQWNSYNSPLHF.

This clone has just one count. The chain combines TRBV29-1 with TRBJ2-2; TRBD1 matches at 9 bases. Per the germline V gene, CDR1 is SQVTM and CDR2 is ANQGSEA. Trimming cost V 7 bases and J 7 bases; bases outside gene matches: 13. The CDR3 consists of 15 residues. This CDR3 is CSASLAGQGHGELFF. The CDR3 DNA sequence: TGCAGCGCCTCCCTGGCGGGACAGGGACACGGGGAGCTGTTTTTT.